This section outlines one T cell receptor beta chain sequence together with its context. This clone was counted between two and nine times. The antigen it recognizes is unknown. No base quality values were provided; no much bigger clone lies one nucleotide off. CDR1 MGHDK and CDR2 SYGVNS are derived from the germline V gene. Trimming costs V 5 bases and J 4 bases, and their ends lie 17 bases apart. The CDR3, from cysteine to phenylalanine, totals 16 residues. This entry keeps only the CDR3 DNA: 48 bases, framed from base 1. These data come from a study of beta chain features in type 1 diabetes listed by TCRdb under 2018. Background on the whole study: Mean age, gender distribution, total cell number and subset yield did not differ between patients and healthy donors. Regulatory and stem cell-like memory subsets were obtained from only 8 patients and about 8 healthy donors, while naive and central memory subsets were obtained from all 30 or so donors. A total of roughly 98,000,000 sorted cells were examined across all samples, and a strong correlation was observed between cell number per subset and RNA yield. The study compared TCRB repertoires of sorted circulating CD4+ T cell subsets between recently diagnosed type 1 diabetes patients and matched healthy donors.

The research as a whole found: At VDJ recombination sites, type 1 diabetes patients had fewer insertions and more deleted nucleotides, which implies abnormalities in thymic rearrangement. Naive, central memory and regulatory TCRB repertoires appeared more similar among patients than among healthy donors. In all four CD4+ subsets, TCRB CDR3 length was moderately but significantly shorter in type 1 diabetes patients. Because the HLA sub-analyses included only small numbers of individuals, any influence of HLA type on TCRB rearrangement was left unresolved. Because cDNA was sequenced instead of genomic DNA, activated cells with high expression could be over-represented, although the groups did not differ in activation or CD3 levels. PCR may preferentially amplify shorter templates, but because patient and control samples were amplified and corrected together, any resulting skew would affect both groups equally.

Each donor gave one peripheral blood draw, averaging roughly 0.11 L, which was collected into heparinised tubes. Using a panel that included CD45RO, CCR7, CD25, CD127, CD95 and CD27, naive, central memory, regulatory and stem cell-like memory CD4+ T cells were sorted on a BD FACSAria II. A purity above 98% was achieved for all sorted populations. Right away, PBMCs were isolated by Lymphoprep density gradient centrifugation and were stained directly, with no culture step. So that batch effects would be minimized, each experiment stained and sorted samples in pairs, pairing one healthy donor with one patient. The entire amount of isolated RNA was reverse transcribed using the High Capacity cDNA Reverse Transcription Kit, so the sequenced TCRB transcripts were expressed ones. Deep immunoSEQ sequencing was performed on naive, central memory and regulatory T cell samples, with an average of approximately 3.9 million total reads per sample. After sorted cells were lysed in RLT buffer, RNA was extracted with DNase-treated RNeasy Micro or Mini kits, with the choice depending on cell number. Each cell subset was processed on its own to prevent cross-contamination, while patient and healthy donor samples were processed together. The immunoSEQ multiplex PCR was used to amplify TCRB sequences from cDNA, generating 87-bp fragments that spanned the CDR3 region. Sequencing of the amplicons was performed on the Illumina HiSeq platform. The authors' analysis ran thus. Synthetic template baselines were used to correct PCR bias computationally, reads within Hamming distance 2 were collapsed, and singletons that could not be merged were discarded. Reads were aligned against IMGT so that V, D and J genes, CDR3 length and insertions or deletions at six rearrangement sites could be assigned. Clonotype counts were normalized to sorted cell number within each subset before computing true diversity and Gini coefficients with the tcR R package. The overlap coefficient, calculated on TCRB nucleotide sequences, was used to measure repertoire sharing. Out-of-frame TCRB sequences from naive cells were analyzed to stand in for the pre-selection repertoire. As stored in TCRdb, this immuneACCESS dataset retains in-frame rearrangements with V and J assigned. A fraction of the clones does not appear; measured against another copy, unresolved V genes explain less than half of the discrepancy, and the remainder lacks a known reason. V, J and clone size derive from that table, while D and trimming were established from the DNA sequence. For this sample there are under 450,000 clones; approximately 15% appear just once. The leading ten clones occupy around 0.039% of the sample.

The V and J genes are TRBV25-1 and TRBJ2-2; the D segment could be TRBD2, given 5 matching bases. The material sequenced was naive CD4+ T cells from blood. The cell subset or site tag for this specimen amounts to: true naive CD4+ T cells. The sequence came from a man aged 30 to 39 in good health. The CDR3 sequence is CASSRIDDYPTGELFF. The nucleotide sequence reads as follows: TGTGCCAGCAGTAGAATAGACGACTACCCCACCGGGGAGCTGTTTTTT.